This TCR beta chain appears in the sequencing data of a study of blood T cell repertoires in COVID-19. Background on the study: Sample material is recorded as cDNA or gDNA derived from T cells, B-cell-depleted T cells, or PBMCs.

The CDR3 loop spans 17 amino acids. Germline loops: CDR1 SGDLS, CDR2 YYNGEE. V gave up 3 bases and J gave up 3 bases, with 19 bases separating them. TCRdb's table, derived via immunoSEQ multiplex PCR, lists solely in-frame clones and lacks some. Of around 200,000 clones in the sample, 89% were seen once. This chain connects TRBV9 to TRBJ1-3, with D possibly being TRBD1 (5 bases). Sequences were obtained from PBMCs or T cells enriched from blood (not recorded which). The sequence was obtained from a woman in her thirties or forties with acute COVID-19. CDR3 coding DNA: TGTGCCAGCAGCGCTGGAGGGGCAGGGAGAAATGGAAACACCATATATTTT. Protein: CASSAGGAGRNGNTIYF.